This T cell receptor (beta chain) was observed in a study of T cell changes during pregnancy in multiple sclerosis. The data were produced by immunoSEQ multiplex PCR, yet TCRdb's version contains in-frame clones alone and is incomplete. The profile covers around 52,000 clones, with 90% to 95% appearing a single time and 0.15% to 0.2% taken by the ten largest. The sample in question was CD4+ T cells from peripheral blood mononuclear cells, obtained in the second trimester of pregnancy. The clonotype originates from a female donor with multiple sclerosis, enrolled in a pregnancy study.

CDR3 amino acids: CATSTSLAGVGEQYF. CDR3 DNA sequence: TGTGCCACCAGCACATCCCTAGCGGGAGTGGGGGAGCAGTACTTC. The rearrangement joins TRBV15 to TRBJ2-7; 10 nucleotides match TRBD2. The germline V gene encodes CDR1 LNHNV and CDR2 YYDKDF (reference sequence). V lost 4 bases to trimming and J lost 7 bases; unmatched junction nucleotides: 10. The length of the CDR3 is 15 residues.